The 25 T cell receptor beta chains below come from one sample, sequenced in a study of T cell repertoires in aging, cancer and after chemotherapy. TCR beta rearrangements were amplified from peripheral blood genomic DNA. A mixed TRB-A/B primer pool amplified rearranged TRB by multiplex touch-down PCR. TCRdb reprocessed the multiplex PCR reads with MiXCR, giving one entry per CDR3 protein. The repertoire consists of some 1,400 distinct CDR3 sequences, with approximately 35% occurring once and the leading ten covering approximately 10%. Sequencing was performed on blood. These receptors originate from a human donor with a solid tumor.

The chain links TRBV6-4 to TRBJ1-1; 7 bases match TRBD1. Germline assignment: CDR1 MRHNA and CDR2 SNTAGT. V gave up 2 bases and J gave up 4 bases; unmatched junction bases: 7. This CDR3 region has 15 residues. The CDR3 DNA reads TGTGCCAGCAGTGACACAAGACAGGGACCCACTGAAGCTTTCTTT. It specifies CASSDTRQGPTEAFF.

On this clonotype: Just one base apart from a much larger clone, this may be a read error. The V gene is TRBV7-9, the J gene TRBJ2-3, with a tentative D call TRBD2 (6 bases). The CDR3 is 15 residues long. Germline V lookup: CDR1 SEHNR, CDR2 FQNEAQ (reference sequence). The CDR3 bases are TGTTCCAGCAGCTCTCGCCCCGGGGGACTAGATACGCAGTATTTT. It encodes CSSSSRPGGLDTQYF.

This chain links TRBV27 with TRBJ1-2, with 8 bases matching TRBD1. Germline V gene sequence: CDR1 MNHEY, CDR2 SMNVEV (reference sequence). The trim removed 5 bases at V and 6 bases at J, leaving 5 bases unmatched. This CDR3 region has 13 residues. CDR3 in amino acids: CASSPGQGHGYTF. The DNA of the CDR3 is TGTGCCAGCAGTCCCGGACAGGGCCATGGCTACACCTTC.

By frequency in the sample, this clonotype is large. The J gene is TRBJ1-1, the V gene TRBV29-1; 9 bases fit TRBD1. V trimming: 5 bases; J trimming: 4 bases; junction bases outside the gene matches: 8. The CDR3 runs 14 residues. Germline V gene lookup returns CDR1 SQVTM and CDR2 ANQGSEA. The CDR3 loop reads CSVLYRGQGTEAFF. For the CDR3, the DNA is TGCAGCGTTCTATACAGGGGGCAGGGCACTGAAGCTTTCTTT.

This chain connects TRBV7-2 to TRBJ2-5; D is uncertain. CDR1 SGHTA and CDR2 FQGNSA come from the germline V gene. This CDR3 is 16 amino acids long. V lost 0 bases to trimming and J lost 4 bases, with 15 bases between them. The CDR3 region has the DNA TGTGCCAGCAGCTTAGCGCTGGTCAGATTAGGAGAGACCCAGTACTTC. Amino acids: CASSLALVRLGETQYF.

The sample holds a few counts of this clonotype. The J gene is TRBJ2-7, the V gene TRBV5-4, with 7 bases that match TRBD2. Germline V gives CDR1 SGHNT, CDR2 YYREEE (reference sequence). The ends lost 2 bases at V and 6 bases at J; junction bases unmatched: 11. The CDR3 contains 15 residues. In DNA form, the CDR3 reads TGTGCCAGCAGCTTAGGAGCGGGGCCCTCGGGCGAGCAGTACTTC. The encoded protein is CASSLGAGPSGEQYF.

The chain carries TRBV6-5 and TRBJ1-2, with D possibly matching TRBD1 (5 bases). Germline CDR1 and CDR2: MNHEY and SVGAGI. Deletions cut 8 bases from V and 3 bases from J, with 22 bases between. The CDR3 runs 16 residues. This chain's CDR3 is CASRDSSLPGDYGYTF. The CDR3 nucleotides read TGTGCCAGCCGGGATTCGAGCCTACCGGGGGACTATGGCTACACCTTC.

The table lists this clonotype with a few counts. The V and J genes are TRBV5-6 and TRBJ1-4; 7 bases align to TRBD1. Per germline, CDR1 SGHDT and CDR2 YYEEEE. V trimming: 3 bases; J trimming: 3 bases; junction bases outside the gene matches: 5. CDR3 length equals 15 residues. CDR3: CASSWAGQPNEKLFF. CDR3 sequence (DNA): TGTGCCAGCAGCTGGGCGGGACAGCCTAATGAAAAACTGTTTTTT.

In this sample, this clonotype is large. The chain has TRBV6-5 and TRBJ1-4; 9 bases line up with TRBD1. The CDR3 contains 15 residues. Germline CDR1 MNHEY, CDR2 SVGAGI. Trimming at V came to 6 bases and at J to 13 bases, leaving 15 bases not matched to a gene. The CDR3 spells CASSPLGQGMIGLFF. The CDR3 DNA follows: TGTGCCAGCAGCCCTCTGGGACAGGGCATGATTGGACTGTTTTTT.

This clonotype has more than one count but fewer than ten. The rearrangement joins TRBV20-1 to TRBJ2-7, with 7 positions matching TRBD1. The germline V gene encodes CDR1 DFQATT and CDR2 SNEGSKA (reference sequence). The CDR3 length is 13 residues. V lost 5 bases and J lost 5; bases outside the gene matches: 9. CDR3 nucleotide sequence: TGCAGTGCTTCCGGGACAGAGGGCGACGAGCAGTACTTC. Its translation: CSASGTEGDEQYF.

This clonotype was observed a handful of times. The chain carries TRBV7-9 and TRBJ2-1; possible D gene TRBD2, 5 bases. This CDR3 comprises 15 residues. V was pared by 3 bases and J by 8 bases, with 17 bases between. Germline CDR1 SEHNR, CDR2 FQNEAQ (reference sequence). CDR3 DNA sequence: TGTGCCAGCAGCTTCCGTGGGCTAGCTGTCGATGAGCAGTTCTTC. Its protein product is CASSFRGLAVDEQFF.

This clonotype was seen a handful of times. J is TRBJ1-5 and V is TRBV29-1; possible D gene TRBD1, 5 bases. V was trimmed by 4 bases and J by 2 bases, leaving 9 bases between them. Germline lookup yields CDR1 SQVTM and CDR2 ANQGSEA. There are 13 residues in the CDR3. CDR3 sequence (DNA): TGCAGCGTTGGGGGGACGGGCAATCAGCCCCAGCATTTT. Protein product: CSVGGTGNQPQHF.

The chain links TRBV7-2 to TRBJ1-3; D is ambiguous. The CDR3 is 13 residues long. Germline V lookup: CDR1 SGHTA, CDR2 FQGNSA. V was cut by 7 bases and J by 1 base, with 8 bases left in between. The CDR3 region is CASNLGSGNTIYF. CDR3 nucleotides: TGTGCCAGCAACCTCGGTTCTGGAAACACCATATATTTT. The full variable domain, in which reference TRBV7-2 and TRBJ1-3 provide the parts outside the CDR3, is GAGVSQSPSNKVTEKGKDVELRCDPISGHTALYWYRQSLGQGLEFLIYFQGNSAPDKSGLPSDRFSAERTGGSVSTLTIQRTQQEDSAVYLCASNLGSGNTIYFGEGSWLTVV.

About this clonotype: At one end, the junction sequence differs from germline, possibly due to a read error. The chain is built from TRBV6-1 and TRBJ1-6; D is ambiguous. The CDR3 spans 15 residues. Germline CDR1 MNHNS, CDR2 SASEGT. The CDR3 nucleotides are TGTGCCAGCAACGGAGGGTCTCGGCTTAATTCACCCATCCACTTT. The encoded protein is CASNGGSRLNSPIHF.

V usage is TRBV27 and J usage is TRBJ1-3; D gene uncertain. The CDR3 runs 16 residues. Germline CDR1 MNHEY, CDR2 SMNVEV (reference sequence). V shed 2 bases and J shed 0 bases, with 11 bases lying between them. The CDR3 DNA reads as TGTGCCAGCAGTTTAGGACCGGGCCTCTCTGGAAACACCATATATTTT. It encodes CASSLGPGLSGNTIYF.

The chain combines TRBV12-3 or TRBV12-4 with TRBJ1-2; 9 positions agree with TRBD1. There are 15 residues in the CDR3. V shed 6 bases, J shed 2 bases, and the junction held 7 bases outside the gene matches. The CDR3 nucleotides are TGTGCCAGCAGCAGGGAAGGACAGGGGAACTATGGCTACACCTTC. This gives the protein CASSREGQGNYGYTF.

This clonotype was seen more than once but under ten times. The chain carries TRBV28 and TRBJ2-1; TRBD2 is a possible D gene (6 bases). Germline lookup yields CDR1 MDHEN and CDR2 SYDVKM. This CDR3 spans 15 amino acids. Trimming took 2 bases from V and 8 from J, leaving 16 bases between them. CDR3 nucleotides: TGTGCCAGCAGTTTACTTGGAGGGCCGTTGTATGAGCAGTTCTTC. Protein product: CASSLLGGPLYEQFF.

This clonotype was found a few times. The J gene is TRBJ1-2, the V gene TRBV7-2; D ambiguous. Per germline, CDR1 SGHTA and CDR2 FQGNSA. V was trimmed by 4 bases and J by 4 bases, leaving 10 bases between them. This CDR3 is 13 amino acids long. CDR3 DNA sequence: TGTGCCAGCAGCTCCCCGAGAAGCTATGGCTACACCTTC. This encodes CASSSPRSYGYTF.

The chain combines TRBV7-6 with TRBJ2-5; D assignment may be TRBD1 or TRBD2 (5 bases each). The ends were cut back, 3 bases at V and 0 bases at J, with 17 bases in the middle. CDR3 size: 17 residues. Germline lookup yields CDR1 SGHVS and CDR2 FNYEAQ. The CDR3 is CASSLGPHLRNQETQYF. CDR3 coding DNA: TGTGCCAGCAGCTTGGGACCCCACCTTCGTAACCAAGAGACCCAGTACTTC.

J is TRBJ2-1 and V is TRBV20-1; D possibly corresponds to TRBD2 (5 bases). Germline CDR1 is DFQATT and CDR2 is SNEGSKA (reference sequence). V was pared by 6 bases and J by 0 bases, with 12 bases between. The CDR3 extends over 14 amino acids. CDR3 DNA: TGCAGTGCCCTCGTAGAGGGCTCCTACAATGAGCAGTTCTTC. Protein: CSALVEGSYNEQFF.

This clonotype was observed a handful of times. The chain couples TRBV20-1 to TRBJ2-3, with D possibly TRBD2 on 6 matching bases. CDR1 is DFQATT, CDR2 SNEGSKA, per germline (reference sequence). The CDR3 spans 13 residues. The CDR3 here is CAPVASGTDTQYF. CDR3 coding DNA: TGCGCTCCCGTGGCTAGCGGCACAGATACGCAGTATTTT.

This clonotype was recorded a few times. The chain couples TRBV29-1 to TRBJ2-1; tentatively, D is TRBD2 (5 bases). This CDR3 spans 13 amino acids. Germline V gene data show CDR1 as SQVTM and CDR2 as ANQGSEA. The V end was cut by 1 base, the J end by 9 bases, with 13 bases between. The CDR3 is CSVEGGKLSEQFF. Here the CDR3 DNA reads TGCAGCGTTGAAGGAGGGAAACTAAGTGAGCAGTTCTTC.

The chain joins TRBV20-1 to TRBJ2-7; 7 positions match TRBD1. V lost 6 bases, J lost 0 bases, and 5 bases stayed unmatched. CDR1 and CDR2 from the germline V gene are DFQATT and SNEGSKA (reference sequence). The CDR3 contains 13 residues. Here the CDR3 reads CSAPTGYSYEQYF. CDR3 bases: TGCAGTGCACCGACAGGGTACTCCTACGAGCAGTACTTC.

A few counts support this clonotype. The chain joins TRBV7-3 to TRBJ2-1, with D perhaps given as TRBD1 or TRBD2 (5 bases each). CDR3 length: 15 residues. Looked up from germline, CDR1 is SGHTA and CDR2 is FQGTGA. Trimming left V 4 bases short and J 0 bases short, with 10 bases between. CDR3 nucleotide sequence: TGTGCCAGCAGCTCGCCTGGGGGCTCCTACAATGAGCAGTTCTTC. As protein: CASSSPGGSYNEQFF.

This clonotype was seen a handful of times. The CDR3 region is CASSLAEGRSGNTIYF. CDR3 coding DNA: TGTGCCAGCAGCTTAGCGGAGGGCCGCTCTGGAAACACCATATATTTT. The chain employs TRBV7-9 and TRBJ1-3; no reliable D call. CDR1 is SEHNR and CDR2 is FQNEAQ in the germline V gene (reference sequence). This CDR3 has 16 amino acids. Trimming pared 0 bases from V and 0 bases from J, leaving 9 bases between.